One sample yielded the 28 T cell receptor beta chains listed below, sequenced in a study of identical twins. TCRdb called the 5' RACE reads again in MiXCR, with one record for every CDR3 protein. The sample contains over 200,000 distinct CDR3 sequences, less than 9.5% of which appear only once. Specimen: memory (CD45RO+) T cells sorted from blood. Receptors originate from a woman younger than 30 in good health.

This clonotype was detected a few times. The chain has TRBV18 and TRBJ1-1; D is unclear. Per the germline V gene, CDR1 is KGHSH and CDR2 is LQKENI. CDR3 length equals 15 residues. V lost 0 bases, J lost 10 bases, and 18 bases lay in between. The CDR3 DNA sequence: TGTGCCAGCTCACCACCATCTTCGTCCGCAGGTGGAGCTTTCTTT. Translated: CASSPPSSSAGGAFF. Complete variable domain (other parts from reference TRBV18 and TRBJ1-1): NAGVMQNPRHLVRRRGQEARLRCSPMKGHSHVYWYRQLPEEGLKFMVYLQKENIIDESGMPKERFSAEFPKEGPSILRIQQVVRGDSAAYFCASSPPSSSAGGAFFGQGTRLTVV.

Points on this clonotype: A much larger clone lies one base from this, so it may be a read error. The chain joins TRBV5-1 to TRBJ2-7; D call uncertain. This CDR3 is built from 14 residues. Germline values: CDR1 SGHRS, CDR2 YFSETQ. The chain's CDR3 is CTSSQSQAVNEQYF. As DNA, the CDR3 is TGCACCAGCAGCCAGTCCCAGGCGGTAAACGAGCAGTACTTC.

The chain is built from TRBV7-6 and TRBJ1-3; D is ambiguous. V lost 5 bases to trimming and J lost 0 bases, with 8 bases between them. CDR1 is SGHVS, CDR2 FNYEAQ, per germline. This CDR3 is built from 14 residues. The CDR3 here is CASSPQSSGNTIYF. CDR3 coding DNA: TGTGCCAGCAGCCCGCAAAGCTCTGGAAACACCATATATTTT. The full variable domain, completed using reference TRBV7-6 and TRBJ1-3, is GAGVSQSPRYKVTKRGQDVALRCDPISGHVSLYWYRQALGQGPEFLTYFNYEAQQDKSGLPNDRFSAERPEGSISTLTIQRTEQRDSAMYRCASSPQSSGNTIYFGEGSWLTVV.

This clonotype was counted ten times or more. This chain links TRBV5-1 with TRBJ1-4, with 8 bases matching TRBD1. The V gene's germline CDR1 is SGHRS and CDR2 YFSETQ. The CDR3 runs to 16 residues. Trimming cost V 0 bases and J 5 bases; bases outside gene matches: 6. The CDR3 coding sequence is TGCGCCAGCAGCTTGGCATTAGGACAGGGAAATGAAAAACTGTTTTTT. The encoded protein is CASSLALGQGNEKLFF.

This clonotype was seen more than once but under ten times. The chain is built from TRBV5-6 and TRBJ2-1; the match to TRBD1 covers 7 bases. The CDR3 has 17 residues. CDR1 SGHDT and CDR2 YYEEEE come from the germline V gene. V was pared by 2 bases and J by 0 bases, with 8 bases of the junction left unmatched. The DNA for the CDR3 is TGTGCCAGCAGCTTAACTCGACAGGGAAGCTCCTACAATGAGCAGTTCTTC. This gives the protein CASSLTRQGSSYNEQFF.

This clonotype was counted between two and nine times. This CDR3 is CASRPTSNTYNEQFF. In DNA, the CDR3 is TGCGCCAGCAGGCCCACTAGTAATACCTACAATGAGCAGTTCTTC. The J gene is TRBJ2-1, the V gene TRBV5-1; D possibly corresponds to TRBD2 (5 bases). With 5 bases removed from V and 2 bases from J, the gap between germline ends came to 14 bases. The V gene's germline CDR1 is SGHRS and CDR2 YFSETQ. This CDR3 region has 15 residues.

This chain uses TRBV30 with TRBJ2-1, with D possibly TRBD2 on 6 matching bases. The CDR3 length is 13 residues. The V end lost 3 bases, the J end lost 4 bases, and 10 bases lay between the germline ends. The germline gives CDR1 GTSNPN, CDR2 SVGIG (reference sequence). CDR3 region: CAWRTGLYNEQFF. Written as DNA, the CDR3 is TGTGCCTGGAGGACGGGACTTTACAATGAGCAGTTCTTC.

V usage is TRBV6-1 and J usage is TRBJ1-5, with a possible D match to TRBD1 (5 bases). The germline gives CDR1 MNHNS, CDR2 SASEGT. The CDR3 extends over 14 amino acids. The ends were cut back, 3 bases at V and 7 bases at J, with 13 bases in the middle. CDR3 bases: TGTGCCAGCAGTGAGGCGGGGCAGACACAGCCCCAGCATTTT. Encoded protein: CASSEAGQTQPQHF.

This clonotype was counted only a few times. The chain links TRBV12-3 or TRBV12-4 to TRBJ1-5; D remains ambiguous. Trimming stripped 4 bases from V and 0 bases from J, with 10 bases between. The CDR3 runs to 15 residues. For the CDR3, the DNA is TGTGCCAGCAGTTATCGGGGTAATAGCAATCAGCCCCAGCATTTT. Its protein is CASSYRGNSNQPQHF.

The chain links TRBV5-5 to TRBJ2-7; D could derive from TRBD1 or TRBD2 (5 bases each). The V end lost 0 bases, the J end lost 5 bases, and 12 bases lay between the germline ends. This CDR3 has 14 amino acids. Germline CDR1 and CDR2: SGHKS and YYEKEE (reference sequence). CDR3 loop: CASSLAFRGDEQYF. CDR3 DNA: TGTGCCAGCAGCTTGGCCTTTAGAGGGGACGAGCAGTACTTC.

V usage is TRBV14 and J usage is TRBJ2-3; D is perhaps TRBD2 (5 bases). The ends were cut back, 4 bases at V and 2 bases at J, with 10 bases in the middle. Germline CDR1 is SGHDN and CDR2 is FVKESK. The CDR3 covers 14 residues. As DNA, the CDR3 is TGTGCCAGCAGCCTTGGGAGACACACAGATACGCAGTATTTT. Protein: CASSLGRHTDTQYF.

The chain uses TRBV5-1 and TRBJ2-5; TRBD2 matches at 7 bases. CDR3 length: 14 amino acids. V was pared by 8 bases and J by 2 bases, with 9 bases of the junction left unmatched. The V gene's germline CDR1 is SGHRS and CDR2 YFSETQ. The CDR3 here is CASTGGGSQETQYF. The CDR3, as DNA: TGCGCCAGTACTGGGGGGGGGAGTCAAGAGACCCAGTACTTC.

This clonotype was seen repeatedly, ten times or more. This sequence joins TRBV12-3 or TRBV12-4 and TRBJ2-1; D is perhaps TRBD2 (7 bases). V was clipped by 3 bases and J by 8 bases, with 20 bases between them. The CDR3 has 16 amino acids. CDR3 bases: TGTGCCAGCAGTTTTTTAGGGGGGGAGGCTGGGGATGAGCAGTTCTTC. Translated, it gives CASSFLGGEAGDEQFF.

This clonotype was seen a handful of times. This chain links TRBV11-3 with TRBJ1-1; D gene uncertain. V lost 5 bases to trimming and J lost 5 bases, with 18 bases between them. The CDR3 is made up of 15 amino acids. The V gene's germline CDR1 is SGHNT and CDR2 YENEEA. DNA for the CDR3: TGTGCCAGCAGCCTCATTGTAGGCCCGGGGACTGAAGCTTTCTTT. Translated: CASSLIVGPGTEAFF.

This clonotype was observed many times. The rearrangement links TRBV5-1 to TRBJ1-1; D not resolved. Trimming took 5 bases from V and 1 from J, leaving 15 bases between them. The length of the CDR3 is 15 residues. Per germline, CDR1 SGHRS and CDR2 YFSETQ. In DNA form, the CDR3 reads TGCGCCAGCAGTCTCAGGTTTTCTGCGAACACTGAAGCTTTCTTT. Its translation: CASSLRFSANTEAFF.

This chain links TRBV7-8 with TRBJ2-1, with 9 bases lining up with TRBD2. Losses at the gene ends were 5 bases for V and 0 bases for J; bases not matched to a gene: 14. There are 19 residues in the CDR3. Germline CDR1 reads SGHVS; CDR2 reads FQNEAQ. The CDR3 reads CASSPRVAGDLGSYNEQFF. CDR3 coding DNA: TGTGCCAGCAGCCCCCGAGTAGCGGGAGATCTGGGCTCCTACAATGAGCAGTTCTTC.

V gene TRBV7-2 combines with J gene TRBJ2-2, with a weak D call TRBD2 (6 bases). V shed 2 bases and J shed 8 bases, with 18 bases lying between them. CDR1 SGHTA and CDR2 FQGNSA come from the germline V gene. This CDR3 comprises 16 residues. The CDR3 region has the DNA TGTGCCAGCAGCTTAAATGAGGCGGGACTCGCGGGGGAGCTGTTTTTT. Translation gives CASSLNEAGLAGELFF.

The chain employs TRBV7-3 and TRBJ2-3, with TRBD2 as a possible D gene (6 bases). Per the germline V gene, CDR1 is SGHTA and CDR2 is FQGTGA. There are 15 residues in the CDR3. The V end lost 5 bases, the J end lost 2 bases, and 14 bases lay between the germline ends. CDR3 coding DNA: TGTGCCAGCAGCATCCGCGGGGATACCACAGATACGCAGTATTTT. Amino acid sequence: CASSIRGDTTDTQYF.

This clonotype was found a few times. The chain couples TRBV9 to TRBJ2-1, with TRBD2 matching over 8 bases. This CDR3 has 15 amino acids. After removal of 3 bases from V and 7 bases from J, the junction contained 9 bases not matched to a gene. The V gene's germline CDR1 is SGDLS and CDR2 YYNGEE. The CDR3 loop reads CASSEGTSSRNEQFF. CDR3 bases: TGTGCCAGCAGCGAGGGGACTAGTAGTAGGAATGAGCAGTTCTTC.

In this sample, this clonotype turned up a few times. This chain joins TRBV9 and TRBJ2-4; D is possibly TRBD2 (6 bases). The CDR3 is 15 residues long. The germline V gene encodes CDR1 SGDLS and CDR2 YYNGEE. V was trimmed by 0 bases and J by 6 bases, leaving 13 bases between them. The CDR3 nucleotides are TGTGCCAGCAGCGTAGGGCTTGGGGACTCAAACATTCAGTACTTC. It translates to CASSVGLGDSNIQYF.

This clonotype was detected a few times. CDR3 loop: CASSLASFVGTEAFF. As DNA, the CDR3 is TGCGCCAGCAGCTTGGCGTCGTTCGTCGGCACTGAAGCTTTCTTT. The chain joins TRBV5-1 to TRBJ1-1; D remains ambiguous. The CDR3 covers 15 residues. The V and J ends lost 0 bases and 4 bases respectively, with 13 bases between them. Germline V gene lookup returns CDR1 SGHRS and CDR2 YFSETQ.

This clonotype was observed at least ten times. CDR3 protein: CASSTALQGDTQYF. The CDR3 DNA reads TGTGCCAGCAGCACGGCTCTACAGGGTGATACGCAGTATTTT. This chain joins TRBV21-1 and TRBJ2-3; the table's TRBD1 call for D was not verified on the DNA. TRBV21-1 is shown as a pseudogene. The CDR3 spans 14 residues.

This clonotype was picked up a small number of times. This chain uses TRBV20-1 with TRBJ2-3; D may be TRBD1 or TRBD2 (5 bases each). Deletions cut 6 bases from V and 0 bases from J, with 10 bases between. The germline V gene has CDR1 DFQATT and CDR2 SNEGSKA (reference sequence). There are 13 residues in the CDR3. CDR3 in amino acids: CSAGAASTDTQYF. Here the CDR3 DNA reads TGCAGTGCCGGGGCGGCTAGCACAGATACGCAGTATTTT.

This clonotype was picked up many times. The gene calls are TRBV10-3 and TRBJ1-1, with a weak D call TRBD1 (5 bases). The V gene lost 2 bases and the J gene lost 7 bases, with 11 bases spanning the gap. Germline assignment: CDR1 ENHRY and CDR2 SYGVKD. The CDR3 runs to 13 residues. The CDR3 here is CAISERADSEAFF. In DNA, the CDR3 is TGTGCCATCAGTGAGAGGGCAGACAGTGAAGCTTTCTTT.

This clonotype came up a few times. The chain uses TRBV20-1 and TRBJ1-6; the D gene is possibly TRBD1 (5 bases). The germline V and J ends were trimmed by 5 bases and 14 bases, with 16 bases remaining between them. This CDR3 spans 12 amino acids. Germline CDR1 DFQATT, CDR2 SNEGSKA (reference sequence). The CDR3 DNA reads TGCAGTGCTCCTCTGGACCGGGGGGCCCTCCACTTT. Its translation: CSAPLDRGALHF.

This clonotype was recorded a few times. V usage is TRBV11-3 and J usage is TRBJ2-2; no reliable D call. Germline-derived CDR1 and CDR2 are SGHNT and YENEEA. The CDR3 spans 12 residues. Trimming took 7 bases from V and 6 from J, leaving 9 bases between them. Written as DNA, the CDR3 is TGTGCCAGCACTCCTAGACCCGGGGAGCTGTTTTTT. Residues: CASTPRPGELFF.

The V and J genes are TRBV20-1 and TRBJ1-1; D may be TRBD1 (6 bases). V was pared by 7 bases and J by 0 bases, with 15 bases between. In germline, CDR1 is DFQATT, CDR2 SNEGSKA (reference sequence). This CDR3 has 14 amino acids. Here the CDR3 reads CSGGAVLLNTEAFF. The CDR3, as DNA: TGCAGTGGGGGGGCAGTCCTACTGAACACTGAAGCTTTCTTT.

Many counts were recorded for this clonotype. J is TRBJ2-1 and V is TRBV15, with 8 positions matching TRBD1. The CDR3 is 15 residues long. Germline-derived CDR1 and CDR2 are LNHNV and YYDKDF (reference sequence). J was trimmed by 7 bases and V by 1 base; bases with no gene match: 6. CDR3 in amino acids: CATSRVSQGANEQFF. The CDR3 bases are TGTGCCACCAGCAGAGTTTCCCAGGGGGCTAATGAGCAGTTCTTC.